The 19 T cell receptor beta chains below were found in one sample sequenced in a study of CD8+ T cells in alopecia areata. Sequencing templates came from extracted RNA that was reverse transcribed into cDNA. Here immunoSEQ multiplex PCR was the method, and the copy in TCRdb shows in-frame clones only, minus some. This table holds roughly 190,000 clones, approximately 60% found once. Treatment here: oral pan-JAK inhibitor, 5-10 mg twice daily. The sample consisted of CD4+ T cells sorted from blood, taken at week 4, from a patient treated with tofacitinib. The receptor set was obtained from a human donor with alopecia areata.

V gene TRBV29-1 combines with J gene TRBJ1-2, with a weak D call TRBD1 (6 bases). The germline CDR1 and CDR2 sequences are SQVTM and ANQGSEA. This CDR3 contains 13 residues. V was cut by 5 bases and J by 4 bases, with 14 bases left in between. CDR3 in amino acids: CSVRDTGFYGYTF. CDR3 DNA: TGCAGCGTTCGGGACACAGGCTTCTATGGCTACACCTTC.

The V and J genes are TRBV30 and TRBJ2-4; D tentatively reads TRBD1 or TRBD2 (5 bases each). CDR3 length: 16 amino acids. CDR1 GTSNPN and CDR2 SVGIG come from the germline V gene (reference sequence). V was pared by 0 bases and J by 0 bases, with 12 bases between. CDR3 loop: CAWSVRGFLAKNIQYF. The DNA for the CDR3 is TGTGCCTGGAGTGTACGGGGCTTCCTAGCCAAAAACATTCAGTACTTC.

This clone was detected a few times. The V call is TRBV9, the J call TRBJ1-3; D is unresolved. Trimming shortened V by 2 bases and J by 4 bases, and 16 bases separated the two germline ends. This CDR3 has 16 residues. From germline, CDR1 is SGDLS and CDR2 YYNGEE. The DNA for the CDR3 is TGTGCCAGCAGCGTGGATCTAGCAGGCCAGGGAAACACCATATATTTT. Amino acid sequence: CASSVDLAGQGNTIYF.

The J gene is TRBJ1-1, the V gene TRBV6-5; 9 nucleotides match TRBD1. J gave up 3 bases and V 6 bases, and 2 bases lay outside the gene matches. This CDR3 region has 13 residues. CDR1 is MNHEY, CDR2 SVGAGI, per germline. CDR3 coding DNA: TGTGCCAGCAGGGGACAGGGCCACACTGAAGCTTTCTTT. Translating gives CASRGQGHTEAFF.

The chain is built from TRBV6-6 and TRBJ2-1; D may correspond to TRBD1 or TRBD2 (5 bases each). The V and J ends lost 0 bases and 9 bases respectively, with 9 bases between them. The germline V gene encodes CDR1 MNHNY and CDR2 SVGAGI (reference sequence). This CDR3 is built from 13 residues. The CDR3 DNA follows: TGTGCCAGCAGTTACTCGATGGGACGTGAGCAGTTCTTC. It specifies CASSYSMGREQFF.

The chain carries TRBV7-9 and TRBJ1-6; unclear D gene. Germline-derived CDR1 and CDR2 are SEHNR and FQNEAQ (reference sequence). The CDR3 covers 13 residues. V was pared by 1 base and J by 7 bases, with 5 bases between. Here the CDR3 DNA reads TGTGCCAGCAGCTTAGTGGGGAATTCACCCCTCCACTTT. Translated: CASSLVGNSPLHF.

The gene calls are TRBV29-1 and TRBJ2-4; TRBD1 aligns across 11 bases. Trimming removed 6 bases from V and 7 bases from J; junction bases left unmatched: 2. Germline lookup yields CDR1 SQVTM and CDR2 ANQGSEA. This CDR3 has 12 residues. The CDR3 is CSVGTGGNIQYF. In DNA, the CDR3 is TGCAGCGTAGGGACAGGGGGGAACATTCAGTACTTC.

The gene calls are TRBV9 and TRBJ2-1, with D hard to call. Germline CDR1 SGDLS, CDR2 YYNGEE. V shed 4 bases and J shed 9 bases, with 17 bases lying between them. The CDR3 consists of 14 residues. CDR3 sequence: CASSPIGGFGEQFF. The CDR3 DNA follows: TGTGCCAGCAGCCCCATAGGTGGTTTCGGTGAGCAGTTCTTC.

The J gene is TRBJ2-7, the V gene TRBV5-1; D remains unclear. In germline, CDR1 is SGHRS, CDR2 YFSETQ. The ends were cut back, 2 bases at V and 0 bases at J, with 9 bases in the middle. The CDR3 is 14 amino acids. This chain's CDR3 is CASSFKGFSYEQYF. DNA for the CDR3: TGCGCCAGCAGCTTTAAGGGATTCTCCTACGAGCAGTACTTC.

As regards this clone: An end of the junction does not agree with germline; a read error may underlie this. The chain links TRBV7-7 to TRBJ2-1, with TRBD2 matching over 9 bases. There are 16 residues in the CDR3. Per germline, CDR1 SSHAT and CDR2 FNYEAQ (reference sequence). CDR3 sequence: CASSLAQGGGAVEQFF. The DNA for the CDR3 is TGTGCTAGCAGCTTAGCCCAGGGCGGGGGGGCCGTTGAGCAGTTCTTC.

The CDR3 region is CASSLRSGGELFF. DNA of the CDR3: TGCGCCAGCAGCTTGAGGTCTGGCGGGGAGCTGTTTTTT. V is TRBV5-1 and J is TRBJ2-2; D unresolved. The CDR3 totals 13 residues. The V gene lost 1 base and the J gene lost 7 bases, with 8 bases spanning the gap. Looked up from germline, CDR1 is SGHRS and CDR2 is YFSETQ. The full variable domain, with the rest looked up from reference TRBV5-1 and TRBJ2-2, is KAGVTQTPRYLIKTRGQQVTLSCSPISGHRSVSWYQQTPGQGLQFLFEYFSETQRNKGNFPGRFSGRQFSNSRSEMNVSTLELGDSALYLCASSLRSGGELFFGEGSRLTVL.

This chain joins TRBV9 and TRBJ2-2; unclear D gene. CDR1 SGDLS and CDR2 YYNGEE come from the germline V gene. The V end lost 0 bases, the J end lost 5 bases, and 11 bases lay between the germline ends. The CDR3 is 15 residues long. CDR3 nucleotides: TGTGCCAGCAGCGTAGCCCCGACAACGACCGGGGAGCTGTTTTTT. It is translated as CASSVAPTTTGELFF.

This clone was seen more than once but under ten times. The chain carries TRBV7-2 and TRBJ2-7; TRBD1 matches 9 bases. Trimming cost V 5 bases and J 9 bases; bases outside gene matches: 5. CDR3 length: 12 amino acids. CDR1 and CDR2 from the germline V gene are SGHTA and FQGNSA. The DNA for the CDR3 is TGTGCCAGCAGCGCGGGACAGGGAGTGCAGTACTTC. Its translation is CASSAGQGVQYF. Full variable domain (remainder filled in from reference TRBV7-2 and TRBJ2-7): GAGVSQSPSNKVTEKGKDVELRCDPISGHTALYWYRQSLGQGLEFLIYFQGNSAPDKSGLPSDRFSAERTGGSVSTLTIQRTQQEDSAVYLCASSAGQGVQYFGPGTRLTVT.

The chain recombines TRBV18 with TRBJ2-7; TRBD1 might be the D (5 bases). The V and J ends lost 4 bases and 5 bases respectively, with 12 bases between them. In germline, CDR1 is KGHSH, CDR2 LQKENI. This CDR3 spans 13 amino acids. CDR3 protein: CASSRATGDEQYF. The DNA of the CDR3 is TGTGCCAGCTCACGGGCCACAGGAGACGAGCAGTACTTC.

The chain couples TRBV18 to TRBJ2-7; TRBD1 matches 8 bases. CDR3 length: 15 residues. V shed 3 bases, J shed 2 bases, and the junction held 6 bases outside the gene matches. Germline V lookup: CDR1 KGHSH, CDR2 LQKENI. CDR3 nucleotide sequence: TGTGCCAGCTCACCCGGGACAGGTGAAACCTACGAGCAGTACTTC. This gives the protein CASSPGTGETYEQYF.

This clone was counted only a few times. The V call is TRBV10-3, the J call TRBJ2-3, with TRBD2 matching over 9 bases. CDR3 length: 12 amino acids. Trimming took 10 bases from V and 4 from J; bases not matched to a gene: 3. Germline values: CDR1 ENHRY, CDR2 SYGVKD. CDR3 protein: CASSGSADTQYF. The CDR3 DNA reads TGTGCCAGTAGCGGGAGCGCAGATACGCAGTATTTT.

The J gene is TRBJ1-5, the V gene TRBV5-1; D perhaps matches TRBD1 (5 bases). The CDR3 has 14 amino acids. V lost 0 bases, J lost 3 bases, and 7 bases lay in between. The germline gives CDR1 SGHRS, CDR2 YFSETQ. In DNA form, the CDR3 reads TGCGCCAGCAGCTTGGGACAGAACAATCAGCCCCAGCATTTT. This encodes CASSLGQNNQPQHF.

The CDR3 region is CASSIVGSTNYGYTF. CDR3 DNA: TGTGCCAGTAGTATAGTTGGCAGTACTAACTATGGCTACACCTTC. This chain uses TRBV19 with TRBJ1-2; unclear D gene. CDR3 size: 15 residues. V was clipped by 1 base and J by 0 bases, with 9 bases between them. CDR1 LNHDA and CDR2 SQIVND come from the germline V gene (reference sequence).

This clone was seen only a few times. The chain is built from TRBV2 and TRBJ2-5; the match to TRBD1 covers 7 bases. Germline V CDR1 and CDR2: SNHLY, FYNNEI. The V and J ends lost 4 bases and 3 bases, in that order; junction bases with no gene match: 2. This CDR3 contains 13 residues. CDR3 sequence (DNA): TGTGCCAGCAGTGCCACAGGGGAAGAGACCCAGTACTTC. It is translated as CASSATGEETQYF.